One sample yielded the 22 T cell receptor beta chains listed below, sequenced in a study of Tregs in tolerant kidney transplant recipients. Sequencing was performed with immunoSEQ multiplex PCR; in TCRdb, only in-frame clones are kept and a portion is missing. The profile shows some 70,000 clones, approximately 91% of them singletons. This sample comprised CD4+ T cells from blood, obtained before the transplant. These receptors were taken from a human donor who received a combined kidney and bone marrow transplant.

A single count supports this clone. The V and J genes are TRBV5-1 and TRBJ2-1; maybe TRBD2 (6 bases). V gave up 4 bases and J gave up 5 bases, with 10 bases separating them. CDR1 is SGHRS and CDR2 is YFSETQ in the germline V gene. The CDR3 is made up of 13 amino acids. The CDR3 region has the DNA TGCGCCAGCAGCAAGCCGGGAGACAATGAGCAGTTCTTC. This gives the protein CASSKPGDNEQFF.

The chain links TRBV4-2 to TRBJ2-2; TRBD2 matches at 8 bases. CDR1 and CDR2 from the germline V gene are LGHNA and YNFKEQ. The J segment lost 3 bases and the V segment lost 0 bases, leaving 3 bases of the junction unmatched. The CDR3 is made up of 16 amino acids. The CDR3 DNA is TGTGCCAGCAGCCAAGATCCGACTAGCGACACCGGGGAGCTGTTTTTT. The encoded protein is CASSQDPTSDTGELFF.

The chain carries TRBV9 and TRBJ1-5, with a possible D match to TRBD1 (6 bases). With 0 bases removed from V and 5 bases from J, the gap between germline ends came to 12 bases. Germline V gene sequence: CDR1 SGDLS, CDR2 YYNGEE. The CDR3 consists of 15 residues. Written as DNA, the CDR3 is TGTGCCAGCAGCGTAGAGGGGGAAAACCATCAGCCCCAGCATTTT. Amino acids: CASSVEGENHQPQHF.

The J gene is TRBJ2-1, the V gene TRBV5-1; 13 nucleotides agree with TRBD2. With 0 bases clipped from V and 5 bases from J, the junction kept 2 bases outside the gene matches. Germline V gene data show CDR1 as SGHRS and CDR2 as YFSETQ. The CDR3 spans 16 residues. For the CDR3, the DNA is TGCGCCAGCAGCTTGGAGGGACTAGCGGGAAACAATGAGCAGTTCTTC. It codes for CASSLEGLAGNNEQFF.

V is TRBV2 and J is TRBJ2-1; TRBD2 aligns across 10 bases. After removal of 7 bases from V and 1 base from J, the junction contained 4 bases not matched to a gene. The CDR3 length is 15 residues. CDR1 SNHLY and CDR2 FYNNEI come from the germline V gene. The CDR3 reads CASNGLAESYNEQFF. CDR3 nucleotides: TGTGCCAGCAATGGACTAGCGGAATCCTACAATGAGCAGTTCTTC. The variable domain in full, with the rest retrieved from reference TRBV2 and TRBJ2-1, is EPEVTQTPSHQVTQMGQEVILRCVPISNHLYFYWYRQILGQKVEFLVSFYNNEISEKSEIFDDQFSVERPDGSNFTLKIRSTKLEDSAMYFCASNGLAESYNEQFFGPGTRLTVL.

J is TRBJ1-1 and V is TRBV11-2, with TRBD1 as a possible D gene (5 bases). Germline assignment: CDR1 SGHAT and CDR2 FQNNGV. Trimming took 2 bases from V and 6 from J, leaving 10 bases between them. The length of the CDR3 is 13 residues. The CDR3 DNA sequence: TGTGCCAGCAGCTTAATGCAGGGCGCTGAAGCTTTCTTT. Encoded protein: CASSLMQGAEAFF.

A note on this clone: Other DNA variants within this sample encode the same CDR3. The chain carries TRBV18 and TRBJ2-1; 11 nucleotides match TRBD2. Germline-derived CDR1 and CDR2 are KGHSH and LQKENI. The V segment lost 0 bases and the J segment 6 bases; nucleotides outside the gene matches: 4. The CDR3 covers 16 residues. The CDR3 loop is CASSPPGLAGGNEQFF. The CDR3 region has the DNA TGTGCCAGCTCACCACCAGGCCTAGCGGGAGGCAATGAGCAGTTCTTC.

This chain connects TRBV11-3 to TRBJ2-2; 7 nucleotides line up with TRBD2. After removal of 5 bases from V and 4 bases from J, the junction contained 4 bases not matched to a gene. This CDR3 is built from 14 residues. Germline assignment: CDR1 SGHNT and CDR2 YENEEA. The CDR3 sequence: CASSPTSVTGELFF. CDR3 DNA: TGTGCCAGCAGCCCTACTAGCGTCACCGGGGAGCTGTTTTTT.

CDR3: CASSGGLGNQPQHF. CDR3 in DNA: TGTGCCAGCAGTGGGGGCTTGGGCAATCAGCCCCAGCATTTT. The chain is built from TRBV28 and TRBJ1-5, with D perhaps matching TRBD1 (6 bases). This CDR3 comprises 14 residues. Germline CDR1 reads MDHEN; CDR2 reads SYDVKM. The V end lost 5 bases, the J end lost 2 bases, and 10 bases lay between the germline ends.

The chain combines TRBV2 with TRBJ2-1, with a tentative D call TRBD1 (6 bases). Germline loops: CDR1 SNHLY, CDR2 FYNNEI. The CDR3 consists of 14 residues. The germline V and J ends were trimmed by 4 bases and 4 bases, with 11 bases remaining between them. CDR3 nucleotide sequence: TGTGCCAGCAGTGCAGGGGAAACGTACAATGAGCAGTTCTTC. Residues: CASSAGETYNEQFF.

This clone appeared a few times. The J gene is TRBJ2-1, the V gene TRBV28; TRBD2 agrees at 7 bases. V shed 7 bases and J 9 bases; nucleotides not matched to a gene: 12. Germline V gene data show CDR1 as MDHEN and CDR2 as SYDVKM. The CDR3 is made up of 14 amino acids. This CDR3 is CASITAGVGSEQFF. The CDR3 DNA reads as TGTGCCAGCATTACCGCGGGAGTCGGGAGTGAGCAGTTCTTC. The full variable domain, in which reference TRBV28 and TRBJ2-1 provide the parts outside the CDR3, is DVKVTQSSRYLVKRTGEKVFLECVQDMDHENMFWYRQDPGLGLRLIYFSYDVKMKEKGDIPEGYSVSREKKERFSLILESASTNQTSMYLCASITAGVGSEQFFGPGTRLTVL.

The DNA for the CDR3 is TGTGCCAGCAGTAAGACAGGGGGCTTCTGGGGTACGCAGTATTTT. Translation gives CASSKTGGFWGTQYF. The gene calls are TRBV28 and TRBJ2-3; 10 bases map to TRBD1. This CDR3 contains 15 residues. CDR1 is MDHEN and CDR2 is SYDVKM in the germline V gene. V lost 5 bases and J lost 8; bases outside the gene matches: 10.

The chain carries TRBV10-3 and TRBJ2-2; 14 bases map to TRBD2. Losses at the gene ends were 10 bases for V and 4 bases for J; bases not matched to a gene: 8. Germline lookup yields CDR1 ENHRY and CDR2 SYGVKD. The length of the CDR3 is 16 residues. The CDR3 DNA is TGTGCCACCATCTCTGGACTAGCGGGAGGCACCGGGGAGCTGTTTTTT. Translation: CATISGLAGGTGELFF.

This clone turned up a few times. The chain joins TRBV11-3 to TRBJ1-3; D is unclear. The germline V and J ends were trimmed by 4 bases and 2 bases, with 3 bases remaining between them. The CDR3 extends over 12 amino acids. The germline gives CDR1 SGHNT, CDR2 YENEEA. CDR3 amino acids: CASSYTGNTIYF. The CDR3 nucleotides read TGTGCCAGCAGCTACACTGGAAACACCATATATTTT.

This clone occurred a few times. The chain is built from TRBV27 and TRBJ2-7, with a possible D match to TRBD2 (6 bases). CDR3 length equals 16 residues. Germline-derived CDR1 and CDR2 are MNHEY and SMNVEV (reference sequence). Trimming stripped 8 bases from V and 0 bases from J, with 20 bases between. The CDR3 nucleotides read TGTGCCAGCCAATCATATCCTGGGGGGAGCTCCTACGAGCAGTACTTC. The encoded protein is CASQSYPGGSSYEQYF.

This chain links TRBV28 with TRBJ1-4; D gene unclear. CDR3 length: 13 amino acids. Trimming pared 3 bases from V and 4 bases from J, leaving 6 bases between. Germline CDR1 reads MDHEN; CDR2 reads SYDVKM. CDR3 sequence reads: CASSLALNEKLFF. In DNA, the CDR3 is TGTGCCAGCAGTTTGGCCCTTAATGAAAAACTGTTTTTT.

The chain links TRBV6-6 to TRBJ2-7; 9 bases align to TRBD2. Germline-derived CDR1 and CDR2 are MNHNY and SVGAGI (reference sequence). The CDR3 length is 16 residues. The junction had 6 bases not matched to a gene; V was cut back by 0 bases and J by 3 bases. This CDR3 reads CASSYSLVAGVYEQYF. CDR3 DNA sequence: TGTGCCAGCAGTTACTCTTTGGTAGCGGGAGTCTACGAGCAGTACTTC.

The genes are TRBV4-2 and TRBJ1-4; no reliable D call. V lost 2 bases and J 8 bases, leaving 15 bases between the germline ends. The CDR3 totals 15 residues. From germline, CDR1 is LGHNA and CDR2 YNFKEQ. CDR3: CASSQLPQEREKLFF. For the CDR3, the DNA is TGTGCCAGCAGCCAATTGCCGCAAGAGAGAGAAAAACTGTTTTTT.

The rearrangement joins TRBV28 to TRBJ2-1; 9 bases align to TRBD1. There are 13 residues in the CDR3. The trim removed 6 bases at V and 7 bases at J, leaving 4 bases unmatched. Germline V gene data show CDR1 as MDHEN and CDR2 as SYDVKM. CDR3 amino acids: CASRGTGRNEQFF. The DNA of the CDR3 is TGTGCCAGCAGGGGGACAGGGAGGAATGAGCAGTTCTTC.

The DNA of the CDR3 is TGTGCCAGCAGCCCGAATAGCGGCCCCCCCGATACGCAGTATTTT. It translates to CASSPNSGPPDTQYF. The chain employs TRBV9 and TRBJ2-3; D perhaps matches TRBD2 (6 bases). V was trimmed by 4 bases and J by 6 bases, leaving 18 bases between them. Germline V gives CDR1 SGDLS, CDR2 YYNGEE. The CDR3 contains 15 residues.

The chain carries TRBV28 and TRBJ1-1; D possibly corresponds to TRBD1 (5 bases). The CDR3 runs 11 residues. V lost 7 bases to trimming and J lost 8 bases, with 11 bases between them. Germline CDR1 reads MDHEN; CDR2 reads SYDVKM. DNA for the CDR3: TGTGCCAGCATCTCGCACAGGGAAGCTTTCTTT. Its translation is CASISHREAFF.

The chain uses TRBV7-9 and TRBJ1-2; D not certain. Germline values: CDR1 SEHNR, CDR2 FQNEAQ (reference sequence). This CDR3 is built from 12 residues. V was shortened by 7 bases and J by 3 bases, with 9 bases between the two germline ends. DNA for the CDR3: TGTGCCAGCACCCGAGCGGACTATGGCTACACCTTC. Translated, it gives CASTRADYGYTF.